This T cell receptor (beta chain) was recorded in a study of cytomegalovirus exposure and HLA in healthy donors. General study findings and limits: Associated with cytomegalovirus, according to the listing, were 150 to 200 TCR beta chains. Specificity for CMV antigens was confirmed in vitro for a few of the CMV-associated chains. As was reported, the HLA-A and HLA-B alleles of most subjects were accurately predicted from TCR beta sequences.

Trimming cost V 1 base and J 4 bases, with 11 bases left between them. CDR1 and CDR2 from the germline V gene are SGHRS and YFSETQ. The CDR3 extends over 15 amino acids. The sample holds a few counts of this clone. What it binds is not known. Both 60 Vbeta primers and 13 Jbeta primers went into the PCR. Here immunoSEQ multiplex PCR was the method, and the copy in TCRdb shows in-frame clones only, minus some. The table records 130,000 to 150,000 clones, approximately 77% of them present only once. Sequencing was carried out using PBMCs. This receptor was identified in a woman aged 45-59 years in good health and CMV-seronegative. This chain uses TRBV5-1 with TRBJ2-2, with a possible D match to TRBD1 (6 bases). The chain's CDR3 is CASSLSGAGTGELFF. Written as DNA, the CDR3 is TGCGCCAGCAGCTTGTCAGGGGCTGGCACCGGGGAGCTGTTTTTT. The full variable domain, its missing parts supplied by reference TRBV5-1 and TRBJ2-2, is KAGVTQTPRYLIKTRGQQVTLSCSPISGHRSVSWYQQTPGQGLQFLFEYFSETQRNKGNFPGRFSGRQFSNSRSEMNVSTLELGDSALYLCASSLSGAGTGELFFGEGSRLTVL.